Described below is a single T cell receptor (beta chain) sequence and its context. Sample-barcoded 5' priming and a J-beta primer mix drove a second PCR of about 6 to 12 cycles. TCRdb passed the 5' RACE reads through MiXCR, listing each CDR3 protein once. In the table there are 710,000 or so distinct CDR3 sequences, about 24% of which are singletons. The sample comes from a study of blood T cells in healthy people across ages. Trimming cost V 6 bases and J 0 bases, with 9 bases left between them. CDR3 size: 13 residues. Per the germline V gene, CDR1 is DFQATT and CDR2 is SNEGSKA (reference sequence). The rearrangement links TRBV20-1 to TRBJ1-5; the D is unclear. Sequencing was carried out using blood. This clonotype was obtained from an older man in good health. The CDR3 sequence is CSAEGASNQPQHF. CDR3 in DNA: TGCAGTGCGGAGGGAGCTAGCAATCAGCCCCAGCATTTT.